Sequencing of this T cell receptor beta chain was carried out in a study of T cells in localized non-small cell lung cancer. Study conclusions and caveats: Uninvolved adjacent lung, not tumor, had the highest T cell clonality.

To note about this clone: Its antigen remains unidentified.

The CDR3 has 15 residues. Germline V lookup: CDR1 SEHNR, CDR2 FQNEAQ (reference sequence). V lost 7 bases and J 1 base, leaving 16 bases between the germline ends. The table came from immunoSEQ multiplex PCR; TCRdb's copy has only in-frame clones and leaves some out. The top ten hold around 29% of the sample, which has 15,000 to 19,000 clones, more than 70% seen once. This receptor was taken from a male donor aged 60 or older with stage II lung adenocarcinoma. This sequence joins TRBV7-9 and TRBJ1-2; D is unclear. Sequenced material: peripheral blood mononuclear cells, taken before any cancer treatment. CDR3 coding DNA: TGTGCCAGCACCTCGAGAGACCTTAGTAACTATGGCTACACCTTC. Amino acid sequence: CASTSRDLSNYGYTF.